This TCR beta chain is drawn from a study of cytomegalovirus exposure and HLA in healthy donors. In the PCR, 60 Vbeta and 13 Jbeta primers were used. Assay used: immunoSEQ multiplex PCR; TCRdb lists only in-frame clones, some missing. The sample lists roughly 110,000 clones, over 60% occurring once. Points from the study as a whole: In a later analysis, productive TCRs from donors in an Asian-associated ancestry cluster reportedly carried fewer N-insertions than the cohort mean. Some highly shared sequence variants likely arose as a pipeline artifact.

About this clone: Antigen: not known.

The source is a man aged 25-40 years in good health and CMV-seropositive. Sequenced: PBMCs.

In DNA form, the CDR3 reads TGTGCCAGCAGCTGGGACCCGGAGGGGAACGAGCAGTACTTC. It codes for CASSWDPEGNEQYF. V usage is TRBV5-4 and J usage is TRBJ2-5; possibly TRBD2 for D (6 bases). The DNA end is more similar to TRBJ2-7, so the J call may be wrong. From germline, CDR1 is SGHNT and CDR2 YYREEE (reference sequence). This CDR3 contains 14 residues.